What follows are 13 T cell receptor beta chains derived from one specimen sequenced in a study of blood T cell repertoires in COVID-19. Sequencing used immunoSEQ multiplex PCR; TCRdb keeps in-frame clones, though not all of them. The sample shows around 250,000 clones, 65% to 90% of them seen only once. Sequencing was carried out using PBMCs or T cells enriched from blood (not recorded which). The receptors originated from a man between 18 and 35 years old who had recovered from COVID-19.

V and J are TRBV27 and TRBJ1-6; D not resolved. The CDR3 is 14 amino acids. V was cut by 2 bases and J by 7 bases, with 9 bases left in between. Per germline, CDR1 MNHEY and CDR2 SMNVEV (reference sequence). In nucleotides, the CDR3 is TGTGCCAGCAGTTTAGGGAGCTACAATTCACCCCTCCACTTT. This codes for CASSLGSYNSPLHF.

The gene calls are TRBV10-3 and TRBJ2-7; tentative D call: TRBD1 (6 bases). V was pared by 6 bases and J by 7 bases, with 19 bases between. This CDR3 is built from 14 residues. Germline V gene lookup returns CDR1 ENHRY and CDR2 SYGVKD. CDR3 loop: CAISLTGSSTEQYF. The DNA of the CDR3 is TGTGCCATCAGCTTGACAGGTTCATCTACGGAGCAGTACTTC.

The chain is built from TRBV27 and TRBJ2-3; no firm D call. The CDR3 has 14 residues. Germline CDR1 is MNHEY and CDR2 is SMNVEV (reference sequence). Trimming left V 4 bases short and J 0 bases short, with 8 bases between. CDR3 sequence: CASSWSFSTDTQYF. In nucleotides, the CDR3 is TGTGCCAGCAGTTGGAGTTTTAGCACAGATACGCAGTATTTT.

This clone was seen a single time. CDR3 coding DNA: TGTGCCAGCAGTCACGGGACTAGTCTTGGGGAGCTGTTTTTT. This gives the protein CASSHGTSLGELFF. This rearrangement joins TRBV13 to TRBJ2-2; 8 nucleotides line up with TRBD2. Germline V gives CDR1 PRHDT, CDR2 FYEKMQ (reference sequence). The V segment lost 6 bases and the J segment 8 bases; nucleotides outside the gene matches: 8. The CDR3 totals 14 residues.

This clone was counted between two and nine times. Other DNA sequences of this sample code for an identical CDR3. The chain links TRBV7-9 to TRBJ2-7; D remains unclear. This CDR3 contains 14 residues. V was shortened by 4 bases and J by 1 base, with 11 bases between the two germline ends. Germline CDR1 and CDR2: SEHNR and FQNEAQ (reference sequence). The CDR3 here is CASSSSGGSYEQYF. Here the CDR3 DNA reads TGTGCCAGCAGCTCATCAGGTGGATCCTACGAGCAGTACTTC.

This CDR3 is CASSGSRTLSGGYTF. For the CDR3, the DNA is TGCGCCAGCAGTGGGAGTAGGACCCTATCGGGAGGCTACACCTTC. The chain uses TRBV10-2 and TRBJ1-2; D unclear. CDR1 and CDR2 (germline): WSHSY, SAAADI. CDR3 length equals 15 residues. V lost 4 bases to trimming and J lost 8 bases, with 20 bases between them.

The rearrangement joins TRBV19 to TRBJ1-1; D might be TRBD1 (5 bases). The V gene lost 3 bases and the J gene lost 5 bases, with 13 bases spanning the gap. CDR1 and CDR2 from the germline V gene are LNHDA and SQIVND (reference sequence). The CDR3 is 14 residues long. The CDR3 here is CASSMGGPWTEAFF. The DNA of the CDR3 is TGTGCCAGTAGTATGGGGGGACCGTGGACTGAAGCTTTCTTT.

The chain carries TRBV12-3 or TRBV12-4 and TRBJ1-1; tentative D call: TRBD1 (5 bases). The V end was cut by 3 bases, the J end by 5 bases, with 10 bases between. The CDR3 extends over 13 amino acids. As DNA, the CDR3 is TGTGCCAGCAGTTTGGGGGGGGGAACTGAAGCTTTCTTT. It codes for CASSLGGGTEAFF.

The chain links TRBV11-3 to TRBJ1-4; 9 nucleotides align to TRBD1. Germline assignment: CDR1 SGHNT and CDR2 YENEEA. The CDR3 is 18 amino acids. J was trimmed by 2 bases and V by 3 bases; bases with no gene match: 10. Here the CDR3 DNA reads TGTGCCAGCAGCTTGGCCCCGGGACAGGGCAAGACTAATGAAAAACTGTTTTTT. Translation gives CASSLAPGQGKTNEKLFF. Filled out from reference TRBV11-3 and TRBJ1-4, the complete variable domain reads EAGVVQSPRYKIIEKKQPVAFWCNPISGHNTLYWYLQNLGQGPELLIRYENEEAVDDSQLPKDRFSAERLKGVDSTLKIQPAELGDSAVYLCASSLAPGQGKTNEKLFFGSGTQLSVL.

V and J are TRBV5-1 and TRBJ1-2, with D possibly being TRBD1 (5 bases). In germline, CDR1 is SGHRS, CDR2 YFSETQ. Trimming took off 2 bases at V and 1 base at J, with 12 bases between the two ends. CDR3 length: 15 residues. In DNA, the CDR3 is TGCGCCAGCAGCTTTTCTCAAGGGGATAACTATGGCTACACCTTC. As protein: CASSFSQGDNYGYTF.

CDR3: CATRAGTGPSYTF. CDR3 bases: TGTGCCACCAGAGCCGGGACAGGCCCAAGCTACACCTTC. The rearrangement joins TRBV28 to TRBJ1-2; 8 bases match TRBD1. This CDR3 is built from 13 residues. Germline V lookup: CDR1 MDHEN, CDR2 SYDVKM. V lost 10 bases to trimming and J lost 9 bases; unmatched junction nucleotides: 13.

This clone was detected a few times. This rearrangement joins TRBV30 to TRBJ1-6, with D hard to call. Germline V gene data show CDR1 as GTSNPN and CDR2 as SVGIG (reference sequence). The CDR3 has 16 residues. V lost 3 bases and J lost 0, with 12 bases in between. In DNA, the CDR3 is TGTGCCTGGAGCCCACTCGGGAGCTCCTATAATTCACCCCTCCACTTT. This gives the protein CAWSPLGSSYNSPLHF.

The V call is TRBV7-2, the J call TRBJ1-5; D ambiguous. The germline CDR1 and CDR2 sequences are SGHTA and FQGNSA. The CDR3 loop spans 13 amino acids. The V end was cut by 5 bases, the J end by 3 bases, with 8 bases between. The CDR3 sequence: CASSREVNQPQHF. The CDR3 bases are TGTGCCAGCAGCCGAGAGGTCAATCAGCCCCAGCATTTT.